This is a list of T cell receptor beta chains from one sample in a study of neoadjuvant anti-PD-1 for oral cavity cancer. Method: immunoSEQ multiplex PCR; TCRdb's copy keeps in-frame clones and lacks some. The data hold more than 13,000 clones, with approximately 70% observed a single time. The sample consisted of PBMCs, taken before nivolumab (anti-PD-1) treatment. These receptors were obtained from a person aged 35-80 years with oral cavity squamous cell carcinoma. Both conserved end residues are part of each CDR3. The order of the fields is clone size, V gene, CDR3 length, D gene, J gene, CDR3 protein, CDR3 DNA. A D gene is named only where the DNA matches it firmly. Not all rows give a size; the values are once, few, many and, for expanded clones, a class.

abundance: NA
v_gene: TRBV6-5
len: 14
d_gene: NA
j_gene: TRBJ1-3
CDR3aa: CASGLVSSGNTIYF
CDR3nt: TGTGCCAGCGGCCTAGTCTCCTCTGGAAACACCATATATTTT

abundance: NA
v_gene: TRBV5-5
len: 14
d_gene: NA
j_gene: TRBJ1-1
CDR3aa: CASSLVGQNTEAFF
CDR3nt: TGTGCCAGCAGCCTAGTGGGACAGAACACTGAAGCTTTCTTT

abundance: NA
v_gene: TRBV15
len: 16
d_gene: NA
j_gene: TRBJ2-7
CDR3aa: CATSRDRGRTLGEQYF
CDR3nt: TGTGCCACCAGCAGAGATCGGGGCCGAACATTGGGCGAGCAGTACTTC

abundance: NA
v_gene: TRBV6-9
len: 13
d_gene: NA
j_gene: TRBJ1-1
CDR3aa: CASSLGGVTEAFF
CDR3nt: TGTGCCAGCAGTCTGGGGGGGGTCACTGAAGCTTTCTTT

abundance: once
v_gene: TRBV7-2
len: 16
d_gene: TRBD2
j_gene: TRBJ2-7
CDR3aa: CASSIAGGPSALEQYF
CDR3nt: TGTGCCAGCAGCATAGCGGGGGGGCCTTCAGCTTTGGAGCAGTACTTC

abundance: NA
v_gene: TRBV5-4
len: 15
d_gene: NA
j_gene: TRBJ2-5
CDR3aa: CASSSRLSGQETQYF
CDR3nt: TGTGCCAGCAGCTCCCGGTTGTCGGGGCAAGAGACCCAGTACTTC

abundance: NA
v_gene: TRBV5-1
len: 15
d_gene: TRBD2
j_gene: TRBJ2-5
CDR3aa: CASSPGLAGVETQYF
CDR3nt: TGCGCCAGCAGCCCGGGACTAGCGGGAGTTGAGACCCAGTACTTC

abundance: few
v_gene: TRBV5-1
len: 13
d_gene: NA
j_gene: TRBJ1-1
CDR3aa: CASSLGPSDEAFF
CDR3nt: TGCGCCAGCAGCTTAGGTCCGTCTGATGAAGCTTTCTTT

abundance: NA
v_gene: TRBV29-1
len: 15
d_gene: TRBD2
j_gene: TRBJ2-1
CDR3aa: CSVDEGRGGHNEQFF
CDR3nt: TGCAGCGTTGATGAGGGGAGGGGCGGTCACAATGAGCAGTTCTTC

abundance: NA
v_gene: TRBV6-6
len: 15
d_gene: TRBD1
j_gene: TRBJ1-1
CDR3aa: CASSYGTGMNTEAFF
CDR3nt: TGTGCCAGCAGTTACGGGACAGGGATGAACACTGAAGCTTTCTTT

abundance: NA
v_gene: TRBV27
len: 15
d_gene: TRBD2
j_gene: TRBJ2-1
CDR3aa: CASSSASGGYNEQFF
CDR3nt: TGTGCCAGCAGTTCTGCTAGCGGCGGCTACAATGAGCAGTTCTTC

abundance: NA
v_gene: TRBV27
len: 14
d_gene: NA
j_gene: TRBJ2-7
CDR3aa: CASSPLGPRSEQYF
CDR3nt: TGTGCCAGCAGCCCTCTAGGGCCCAGGAGCGAGCAGTACTTC